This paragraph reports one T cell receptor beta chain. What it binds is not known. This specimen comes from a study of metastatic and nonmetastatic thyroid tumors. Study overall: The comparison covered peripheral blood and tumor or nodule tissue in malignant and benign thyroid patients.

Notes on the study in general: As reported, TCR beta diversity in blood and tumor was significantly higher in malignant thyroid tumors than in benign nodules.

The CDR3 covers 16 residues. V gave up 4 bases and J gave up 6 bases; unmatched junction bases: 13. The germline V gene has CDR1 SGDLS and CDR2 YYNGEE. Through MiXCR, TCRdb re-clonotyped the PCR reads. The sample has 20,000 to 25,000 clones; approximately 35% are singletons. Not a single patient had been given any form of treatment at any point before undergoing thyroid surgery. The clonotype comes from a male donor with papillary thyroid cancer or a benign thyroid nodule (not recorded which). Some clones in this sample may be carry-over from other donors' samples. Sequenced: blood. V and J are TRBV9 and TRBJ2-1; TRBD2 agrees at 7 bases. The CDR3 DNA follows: TGTGCCAGCAGCCTAGGCGAGCGGGGTGCCCGCAATGAGCAGTTCTTC. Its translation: CASSLGERGARNEQFF.